These T cell receptor beta chains were read from a single sample in a study of control samples from healthy donors and cancer patients. Assay: immunoSEQ multiplex PCR; the TCRdb copy retains only in-frame clones and omits some. This sample carries fewer than 85,000 clones, 92% of them seen once, and the ten largest clones take 5.5% to 6.5%. The sequenced material came from blood. The receptors shown here come from a woman aged 55-69 years in good health. CDR3s include the opening cysteine and the closing phenylalanine or tryptophan. The D gene is left open where the match is weak. Clone size appears in some rows only: once, few, many, or a class for an expanded clone.

J | size | V | D | DNA | CDR3
TRBJ1-4 | - | TRBV2 | - | TGTGCCAGCACCCTAGCAAGGGGCTCTAATGAAAAACTGTTTTTT | CASTLARGSNEKLFF
TRBJ2-1 | - | TRBV5-1 | - | TGCGCCAGCAGCTCCCTCGGGACATCGGATGAGCAGTTCTTC | CASSSLGTSDEQFF
TRBJ1-2 | - | TRBV27 | - | TGTGCCAGCACCACGAATTTGGGAGGGCGCGAGTATGGCTACACCTTC | CASTTNLGGREYGYTF
TRBJ1-1 | - | TRBV5-1 | TRBD1 | TGCGCCAGCAGCACCGGGACAGGGTCCCGGAACACTGAAGCTTTCTTT | CASSTGTGSRNTEAFF
TRBJ1-5 | - | TRBV30 | - | TGTGCCTGGAGTGTTAGTTTGGGGGGAGGCCAGCCCCAGCATTTT | CAWSVSLGGGQPQHF
TRBJ1-1 | - | TRBV19 | TRBD1 | TGTGCCAGTAGTGTGACAGGGTTTTTAACTGAAGCTTTCTTT | CASSVTGFLTEAFF
TRBJ2-2 | - | TRBV29-1 | - | TGCAGCGTTCTGGGCGTCGGGGAGCTGTTTTTT | CSVLGVGELFF
TRBJ2-7 | few | TRBV25-1 | - | TGTGCCAGCAGAGGGAACTCCTACGAGCAGTACTTC | CASRGNSYEQYF
TRBJ1-3 | - | TRBV4-2 | TRBD1 | TGTGCCAGCAGCCCCCGGACAGGGGACCTATTATCCTCTGGAAACACCATATATTTT | CASSPRTGDLLSSGNTIYF
TRBJ2-2 | - | TRBV6-2/TRBV6-3 | - | TGTGCCAGCAGTTACTTCCCGGGAGAGGCTACCGGGGAGCTGTTTTTT | CASSYFPGEATGELFF
TRBJ2-5 | - | TRBV4-1 | TRBD2 | TGCGCCAGCAGACAGCACGAATTCCTAGCGGGAGGGCCAGAGACCCAGTACTTC | CASRQHEFLAGGPETQYF
TRBJ2-1 | - | TRBV19 | TRBD2 | TGTGCCAGTAGTTCCAAAGGCAGCGGGAGAAGGGATGAGCAGTTCTTC | CASSSKGSGRRDEQFF